The 27 T cell receptor beta chains in this list originate from one sample, sequenced in a study of tumor-infiltrating lymphocytes in primary liver carcinoma. Each 20-30 mg portion of unsorted bulk tissue served as the source for co-extraction of RNA and DNA. Reverse transcription of approximately 500 ng total RNA with a constant-region primer produced TCR beta cDNA. Library construction for TCR beta comprised three nested multiplex PCR rounds performed with slightly modified ARM-PCR. Forward primers for TRBV1-TRBV30 and a C-beta reverse primer served the first two PCR rounds, at roughly 10 cycles each. TCRdb analysed the multiplex PCR reads with MiXCR anew, one entry per CDR3 protein. This sample has around 80,000 distinct CDR3 sequences, with 69% found just once. Material: tumor-adjacent normal liver tissue. These receptors were taken from a middle-aged man with primary liver carcinoma and hepatitis B virus infection.

Turning to this clonotype: A clone one base away is much larger, so this may be a read error. V and J are TRBV2 and TRBJ2-1, with unresolved D. Germline CDR1 reads SNHLY; CDR2 reads FYNNEI. The CDR3 contains 13 residues. CDR3 in amino acids: CASKKGSNNEHFF. CDR3 nucleotide sequence: TGTGCCAGCAAAAAGGGCTCCAACAATGAGCACTTCTTC.

This clonotype was picked up one time. The junction does not match germline at one end; this may be a read error. The gene calls are TRBV7-9 and TRBJ2-7; 9 bases are shared with TRBD2. This CDR3 has 14 residues. Germline V lookup: CDR1 SEHNR, CDR2 FQNEAQ (reference sequence). CDR3 bases: TGTGCCAGCAGCTCAGCGATAGCGGGAGACGAGCAGTACTTT. Amino acid sequence: CASSSAIAGDEQYF. Supplemented by reference TRBV7-9 and TRBJ2-7, the full variable domain reads DTGVSQNPRHKITKRGQNVTFRCDPISEHNRLYWYRQTLGQGPEFLTYFQNEAQLEKSRLLSDRFSAERPKGSFSTLEIQRTEQGDSAMYLCASSSAIAGDEQYFGPGTRLTVT.

This clonotype was seen just once. DNA for the CDR3: TGTGCCAGCAGTTTAACACAGGCCTCTTCCTACGAGCAGTACTTC. The encoded protein is CASSLTQASSYEQYF. The V and J genes are TRBV28 and TRBJ2-7; D perhaps matches TRBD1 (5 bases). V lost 2 bases and J lost 1, with 12 bases in between. Germline CDR1 is MDHEN and CDR2 is SYDVKM. The length of the CDR3 is 15 residues.

This clonotype was detected only a few times. This sequence joins TRBV11-2 and TRBJ2-1; D not certain. V was trimmed by 0 bases and J by 7 bases, leaving 10 bases between them. There are 14 residues in the CDR3. From germline, CDR1 is SGHAT and CDR2 FQNNGV. In nucleotides, the CDR3 is TGTGCCAGCAGCTTAGATGGCTCACGGAATGAGCAGTTCTTC. Its translation is CASSLDGSRNEQFF.

Worth noting for this clonotype: An end of the junction does not agree with germline; a read error may underlie this. The rearrangement joins TRBV6-2 or TRBV6-3 to TRBJ2-2; D remains ambiguous. The CDR3 has 13 residues. Looked up from germline, CDR1 is MNHEY and CDR2 is SVGEGT. The CDR3 sequence is CASSYLLSRELFF. The CDR3 DNA sequence: TGTGCCAGTAGTTACCTCTTAAGCAGGGAGCTGTTTTTT.

Note on this clonotype: Germline and junction disagree at one end, which may indicate a read error. The CDR3 region has the DNA TGTGCCAGCAGTTACCTAGGGAACACCGAGGAGCTGTTTTTT. This sequence encodes CASSYLGNTEELFF. The chain uses TRBV6-5 and TRBJ2-2, with D unclear. The CDR3 runs to 14 residues. Germline V lookup: CDR1 MNHEY, CDR2 SVGAGI.

This chain connects TRBV6-5 to TRBJ2-7; 7 bases agree with TRBD1. V dropped 10 bases and J dropped 4; count of bases not matched to a gene: 13. Germline V gives CDR1 MNHEY, CDR2 SVGAGI. CDR3 length equals 14 residues. CDR3 loop: CANRLDRVAYEQYF. CDR3 in DNA: TGTGCCAACAGGCTAGACAGGGTGGCGTACGAGCAGTACTTC.

Of note for this clonotype: One end of the junction is discordant with germline, which a read error may explain. The V gene is TRBV5-1, the J gene TRBJ2-7; 15 bases map to TRBD2. From germline, CDR1 is SGHRS and CDR2 YFSETQ. There are 17 residues in the CDR3. CDR3 sequence: CASSPGLAGGPTYEKYF. In nucleotides, the CDR3 is TGCGCCAGCAGCCCCGGACTAGCGGGAGGGCCTACCTACGAGAAGTACTTC.

As for this clonotype: Likely a read error: the CDR3 ends without its conserved phenylalanine or tryptophan. V usage is TRBV29-1 and J usage is TRBJ2-3; the D gene could be TRBD1 or TRBD2 (5 bases each). The germline V gene encodes CDR1 SQVTM and CDR2 ANQGSEA. V lost 7 bases, J lost 1 base, and 15 bases lay in between. This CDR3 spans 14 amino acids. The CDR3 sequence: CSDLSRGRTDTQYL. In DNA, the CDR3 is TGCAGCGATCTTAGTCGGGGACGCACAGATACGCAGTATCTT.

A word on this clonotype: A junction boundary mismatches the germline segment, possibly from a read error. The chain has TRBV5-5 and TRBJ2-5; D is uncertain. CDR3 length: 15 residues. CDR1 and CDR2 (germline): SGHKS, YYEKEE (reference sequence). The CDR3 loop is CASSSYGPVQETEYF. CDR3 bases: TGTGCCAGCAGCTCGTACGGGCCAGTACAAGAGACCGAGTACTTC.

A remark on this clonotype: Because the CDR3 is missing its conserved closing phenylalanine or tryptophan, this is likely a read error. The chain has TRBV4-2 and TRBJ2-2; D remains unclear. CDR3 length equals 15 residues. Per the germline V gene, CDR1 is LGHNA and CDR2 is YNFKEQ. The CDR3 coding sequence is TGTGTCAGCAGCCAAGAAGGGTCGATCACCGGGGAGCTGTTTTCT. Its protein is CVSSQEGSITGELFS.

Many counts were recorded for this clonotype. The chain carries TRBV6-6 and TRBJ2-1, with 7 bases identical to TRBD1. Looked up from germline, CDR1 is MNHNY and CDR2 is SVGAGI (reference sequence). V trimming: 4 bases; J trimming: 6 bases; junction bases outside the gene matches: 9. The CDR3 sequence is 15 residues long. Here the CDR3 DNA reads TGTGCCAGCAGTTCCGGGACAGAGTTTCCCAATGAGCAGTTCTTC. Amino acid sequence: CASSSGTEFPNEQFF.

Many counts were recorded for this clonotype. The chain links TRBV11-2 to TRBJ2-1; TRBD2 matches at 7 bases. Germline assignment: CDR1 SGHAT and CDR2 FQNNGV. The CDR3 loop spans 12 amino acids. Trimming at V came to 11 bases and at J to 6 bases, leaving 7 bases not matched to a gene. The CDR3 DNA follows: TGTGCCGGGGGGGGAGTATCCAATGAGCAGTTCTTC. This codes for CAGGGVSNEQFF.

Points on this clonotype: With a much larger clone just one base away, this may be a read error. The rearrangement uses TRBV7-9 and TRBJ2-3; D gene ambiguous. Germline V CDR1 and CDR2: SEHNR, FQNEAQ (reference sequence). Deletions cut 2 bases from V and 0 bases from J, with 12 bases between. The length of the CDR3 is 16 residues. This CDR3 is CASSLSLDSSTDTQYF. CDR3 bases: TGTGCCAGCAGCTTATCACTGGATTCTAGCACAGATACGCAGTATTTT.

Comments on this clonotype: A much larger clone differs by one base, so this may be a read error. This sequence joins TRBV6-1 and TRBJ1-1; no clear D. Germline V gene lookup returns CDR1 MNHNS and CDR2 SASEGT. CDR3 size: 16 residues. CDR3 sequence (DNA): TGTGTCAGCAACGGCGGTAGGGAGGCATGGGGCACTGAAGCTTTCTTT. Protein sequence: CVSNGGREAWGTEAFF.

The chain combines TRBV12-3 or TRBV12-4 with TRBJ2-7, with 9 bases that match TRBD2. TRBJ2-1 matches the DNA end more closely, so the J call is doubtful. CDR3 length: 14 amino acids. CDR3 loop: CASSFSGSSYEQFF. CDR3 sequence (DNA): TGTGCCAGCAGTTTTAGCGGGAGCTCCTACGAGCAGTTCTTC.

Turning to this clonotype: At one boundary the junction diverges from the germline segment, which might be a read error. The V gene is TRBV10-3, the J gene TRBJ1-5; D possibly corresponds to TRBD2 (5 bases). The DNA end lines up better with TRBJ2-3; the J call may be wrong. There are 14 residues in the CDR3. Germline CDR1 ENHRY, CDR2 SYGVKD. The CDR3 protein is CAINEYEGDQPQYF. The DNA for the CDR3 is TGTGCCATCAATGAGTATGAGGGCGATCAGCCCCAGTATTTT.

The genes are TRBV28 and TRBJ1-3; D is perhaps TRBD1 (6 bases). V lost 3 bases and J lost 4, with 16 bases in between. Germline CDR1 MDHEN, CDR2 SYDVKM. This CDR3 spans 16 amino acids. CDR3 loop: CASSFGGAPPGNTIYF. CDR3 bases: TGTGCCAGCAGTTTTGGGGGGGCTCCGCCCGGAAACACCATATATTTT.

The rearrangement links TRBV25-1 to TRBJ2-7, with D possibly matching TRBD1 (6 bases). V lost 3 bases and J 9 bases, leaving 12 bases between the germline ends. CDR3 length: 12 residues. CDR1 is MGHDK, CDR2 SYGVNS, per germline. CDR3 amino acids: CASSDDSRGQYF. For the CDR3, the DNA is TGTGCCAGCAGTGATGACAGCAGGGGGCAGTACTTC.

Concerning this clonotype itself: No conserved phenylalanine or tryptophan ends this CDR3, so it is likely a read error. The DNA is left out, because the CDR3 cannot be placed on it with certainty; the CDR3 is given as TCRdb lists it. The chain combines TRBV20-1 with TRBJ2-1; TRBD1, the table's D call, lacks a check against the DNA. Germline loops: CDR1 DFQATT, CDR2 SNEGSKA (reference sequence). The CDR3 length equals 16 residues, ends included. CDR3 amino acids: CSAVPFPAGEYNEHFS.

As regards this clonotype: The CDR3 ends on some other residue instead of the conserved phenylalanine or tryptophan, so this is likely a read error. This CDR3 is CSVGQGNQAQHL. The CDR3 DNA follows: TGCAGCGTTGGACAGGGCAATCAGGCCCAGCATTTA. J is TRBJ1-5 and V is TRBV29-1; 7 bases align to TRBD1. The CDR3 sequence is 12 residues long. CDR1 SQVTM and CDR2 ANQGSEA come from the germline V gene.

This clonotype is labeled as medium-sized. The genes are TRBV11-2 and TRBJ2-3; D call uncertain. The CDR3 runs to 15 residues. V gave up 5 bases and J gave up 0 bases, with 12 bases separating them. Germline CDR1 SGHAT, CDR2 FQNNGV. The CDR3 is CASSLEYQSTDTQYF. The CDR3 nucleotides are TGTGCCAGCAGCCTCGAATACCAAAGCACAGATACGCAGTATTTT.

This clonotype was observed many times. This chain uses TRBV24-1 with TRBJ2-3, with TRBD2 matching 11 bases. Trimming at V came to 10 bases and at J to 2 bases, leaving 16 bases not matched to a gene. The CDR3 is 18 residues long. Germline CDR1 reads KGHDR; CDR2 reads SFDVKD. The CDR3 loop reads CATGPGLAELTTTDTQYF. CDR3 coding DNA: TGTGCCACAGGACCGGGACTAGCGGAACTTACTACCACAGATACGCAGTATTTT.

This clonotype was counted at least ten times. The chain links TRBV28 to TRBJ2-1; no reliable D call. Trimming left V 1 base short and J 10 bases short, with 8 bases between. Germline V gene sequence: CDR1 MDHEN, CDR2 SYDVKM. CDR3 length: 12 residues. CDR3 amino acids: CASSLYRREQFF. CDR3 DNA: TGTGCCAGCAGTTTATACCGCAGAGAGCAGTTCTTC.

Comment on this clonotype: A much larger clonotype is one base distant, so this may be a read error. This chain connects TRBV14 to TRBJ1-3; D is uncertain. This CDR3 comprises 15 residues. Germline CDR1 and CDR2: SGHDN and FVKESK. Here the CDR3 reads CASSQDHSSGNIIYF. DNA of the CDR3: TGTGCCAGCAGCCAAGATCACAGCTCTGGAAACATCATATATTTT.

On this clonotype itself: Compared with germline, one end of the junction differs, possibly owing to a read error. This rearrangement joins TRBV6-1 to TRBJ1-5, with TRBD1 identical over 7 bases. Germline loops: CDR1 MNHNS, CDR2 SASEGT. This CDR3 spans 16 amino acids. CDR3: CASSGKGQGEHQLQHF. The CDR3 DNA is TGTGCTAGCAGTGGAAAAGGGCAGGGGGAGCATCAGCTCCAGCATTTT.

This clonotype came up many times. The rearrangement uses TRBV6-4 and TRBJ2-1; TRBD2 agrees at 14 bases. The junction had 5 bases not matched to a gene; V was cut back by 6 bases and J by 10 bases. Germline lookup yields CDR1 MRHNA and CDR2 SNTAGT. The length of the CDR3 is 14 residues. CDR3 sequence: CASSAGTSGSEQFF. CDR3 sequence (DNA): TGTGCCAGCAGCGCCGGGACTAGCGGGAGCGAGCAGTTCTTC.